The next 10 T cell receptor beta chains were all read from a single sample in a study of shared clonotypes between healthy human individuals. TCRdb keeps only in-frame clones here, not all; method: immunoSEQ multiplex PCR. The data show more than 400,000 clones, 65% to 85% seen once. Sequenced sample: PBMCs. The receptors here all came from a woman in her thirties or forties in good health. Some clones in this sample may be carry-over from other donors' samples.

V gene TRBV4-1 combines with J gene TRBJ2-7, with D perhaps TRBD1 (7 bases). CDR1 is MGHRA and CDR2 is YSYEKL in the germline V gene. The CDR3 has 15 amino acids. Trimming took 2 bases from V and 4 from J, leaving 15 bases between them. CDR3 loop: CASSQTRDRDYEQYF. The CDR3 coding sequence is TGCGCCAGCAGCCAAACGCGGGACAGAGATTACGAGCAGTACTTC.

The V call is TRBV7-9, the J call TRBJ2-2, with 14 bases aligning to TRBD2. Germline values: CDR1 SEHNR, CDR2 FQNEAQ (reference sequence). The CDR3 has 16 residues. V lost 5 bases, J lost 6 bases, and 5 bases stayed unmatched. CDR3 sequence reads: CASSPTSGRAAGELFF. In DNA form, the CDR3 reads TGTGCCAGCAGCCCGACTAGCGGGAGGGCTGCCGGGGAGCTGTTTTTT. Full variable domain (rest looked up from reference TRBV7-9 and TRBJ2-2): DTGVSQNPRHKITKRGQNVTFRCDPISEHNRLYWYRQTLGQGPEFLTYFQNEAQLEKSRLLSDRFSAERPKGSFSTLEIQRTEQGDSAMYLCASSPTSGRAAGELFFGEGSRLTVL.

In its sample, this clone was seen a few times. The CDR3 reads CASSGSSGVETQYF. Written as DNA, the CDR3 is TGTGCCAGCAGCGGGAGTAGCGGGGTAGAGACCCAGTACTTC. The rearrangement links TRBV7-9 to TRBJ2-5; 8 nucleotides match TRBD2. Trimming took 5 bases from V and 4 from J; bases not matched to a gene: 6. CDR3 length: 14 residues. Germline CDR1 reads SEHNR; CDR2 reads FQNEAQ (reference sequence).

The V and J genes are TRBV30 and TRBJ2-2; 7 bases fit TRBD2. This CDR3 has 14 amino acids. Germline CDR1 is GTSNPN and CDR2 is SVGIG (reference sequence). The junction had 5 bases not matched to a gene; V was cut back by 5 bases and J by 2 bases. This CDR3 is CAWRRTSNTGELFF. CDR3 nucleotide sequence: TGTGCCTGGCGCCGGACTAGTAACACCGGGGAGCTGTTTTTT.

The CDR3: CASSPWGDPETQYF. Written as DNA, the CDR3 is TGTGCCAGCAGCCCATGGGGGGACCCAGAGACCCAGTACTTC. The chain employs TRBV28 and TRBJ2-5, with a weak D call TRBD2 (6 bases). The CDR3 is 14 amino acids. Looked up from germline, CDR1 is MDHEN and CDR2 is SYDVKM. Trimming left V 6 bases short and J 4 bases short, with 15 bases between.

Details on this clone: It is likely a read error: a sequence one base away is far more abundant. The same CDR3 can be traced to other DNA sequences in this sample. DNA of the CDR3: TGCGCCAGCAGCCAAGATCCAGGGACTTCTGGGGCCAACGTACTGACTTTC. Amino acid sequence: CASSQDPGTSGANVLTF. The rearrangement uses TRBV4-3 and TRBJ2-6; possible D gene TRBD2, 6 bases. The germline V gene encodes CDR1 LGHNA and CDR2 YSLEER. CDR3 length equals 17 residues.

The chain has TRBV30 and TRBJ2-2, with D unclear. The germline V and J ends were trimmed by 3 bases and 3 bases, with 8 bases remaining between them. Looked up from germline, CDR1 is GTSNPN and CDR2 is SVGIG (reference sequence). This CDR3 contains 13 residues. This CDR3 reads CAWRKRDTGELFF. The CDR3 nucleotides read TGTGCCTGGAGAAAGCGAGACACCGGGGAGCTGTTTTTT.

The chain carries TRBV7-2 and TRBJ1-1; D not resolved. The CDR3 has 13 residues. Trimming removed 5 bases from V and 1 base from J, with 8 bases in between. CDR1 is SGHTA and CDR2 is FQGNSA in the germline V gene. This CDR3 is CASSLDANTEAFF. DNA for the CDR3: TGTGCCAGCAGCCTCGACGCGAACACTGAAGCTTTCTTT.

The CDR3 DNA sequence: TGTGCCAGCAGCTTATCCGGATTACAATTCTACGAGCAGTACTTC. Protein sequence: CASSLSGLQFYEQYF. This chain links TRBV7-1 with TRBJ2-7; D gene ambiguous. TRBV7-1 is assigned to the ORF class and has an uncertain function. The CDR3 sequence is 15 residues long. V lost 4 bases and J 3 bases, leaving 16 bases between the germline ends.

This clone showed up many times. V usage is TRBV2 and J usage is TRBJ1-4, with D possibly matching TRBD1 (6 bases). Trimming took 8 bases from V and 4 from J, leaving 20 bases between them. CDR1 is SNHLY and CDR2 is FYNNEI in the germline V gene. This CDR3 comprises 16 residues. CDR3 residues: CASRYTPTGFNEKLFF. CDR3 in DNA: TGTGCCAGCCGATATACCCCGACAGGTTTTAATGAAAAACTGTTTTTT. Full variable domain (rest looked up from reference TRBV2 and TRBJ1-4): EPEVTQTPSHQVTQMGQEVILRCVPISNHLYFYWYRQILGQKVEFLVSFYNNEISEKSEIFDDQFSVERPDGSNFTLKIRSTKLEDSAMYFCASRYTPTGFNEKLFFGSGTQLSVL.